This TCR beta chain was recorded in a study of CD8 T cells in Susac syndrome. CDR3 length equals 13 residues. Trimming removed 3 bases at V and 2 bases at J, with 8 bases between. Germline V gene sequence: CDR1 DFQATT, CDR2 SNEGSKA (reference sequence). TCR beta sequencing was performed on blood CD8+ and CD4+ T cells. With random hexamers, 0.5 to 1 ug RNA was reverse transcribed. In TCRdb, the immunoSEQ multiplex PCR reads were re-called with MiXCR into one record per CDR3 protein. The data hold 120,000 to 150,000 distinct CDR3 sequences, with approximately 95% observed a single time. Sequencing was done on a sample of CD4+ T cells from PBMCs. The source of this sequence is a human donor with multiple sclerosis. The V gene is TRBV20-1, the J gene TRBJ1-5; TRBD1 might be the D (5 bases). CDR3 protein: CSARRGGNQPQHF. For the CDR3, the DNA is TGCAGTGCTAGGCGGGGGGGCAATCAGCCCCAGCATTTT.